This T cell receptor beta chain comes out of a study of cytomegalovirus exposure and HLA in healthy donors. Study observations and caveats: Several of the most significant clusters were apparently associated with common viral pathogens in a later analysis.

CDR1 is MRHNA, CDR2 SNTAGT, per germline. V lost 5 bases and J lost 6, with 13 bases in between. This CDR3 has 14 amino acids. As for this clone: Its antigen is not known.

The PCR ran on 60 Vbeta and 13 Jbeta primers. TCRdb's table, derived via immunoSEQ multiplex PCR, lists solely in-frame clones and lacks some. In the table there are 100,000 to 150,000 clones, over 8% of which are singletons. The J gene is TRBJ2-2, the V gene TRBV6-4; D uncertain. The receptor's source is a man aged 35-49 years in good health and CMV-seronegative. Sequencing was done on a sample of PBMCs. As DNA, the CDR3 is TGTGCCAGCAGTCAGACCAGGAATTCCGGGGAGCTGTTTTTT. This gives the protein CASSQTRNSGELFF.